The rows below give T cell receptor beta chains drawn from one sample of a study of blood T cell repertoires in COVID-19. The protocol was immunoSEQ multiplex PCR, while the TCRdb copy is restricted to in-frame clones and leaves out a portion. The repertoire consists of around 300,000 clones, with 88% occurring once and the leading ten covering about 1%. The sample consisted of PBMCs or T cells enriched from blood (not recorded which). These receptors came from a woman aged 25 to 45 who had recovered from COVID-19. Both conserved end residues are part of each CDR3. The D gene is left open where the match is weak. Clone size is given for some rows only: seen once, a few or many times, or a class if the clone is expanded.

cdr3_aa cdr3_nt clone_size j_call v_call d_call
CASALLGSSNSPLHF TGTGCCAGCGCCCTGCTGGGCAGCTCAAATTCACCCCTCCACTTT NA TRBJ1-6 TRBV28 NA
CASSSYRGAKSYEQYF TGTGCCAGCAGCTCCTACAGGGGAGCTAAATCCTACGAGCAGTACTTC NA TRBJ2-7 TRBV5-6 TRBD1
CASSPPRFRFTDTQYF TGTGCCAGCAGCCCCCCGCGCTTCAGGTTCACAGATACGCAGTATTTT NA TRBJ2-3 TRBV7-9 NA
CASSVEKNRGPQHF TGTGCCAGCAGTGTTGAGAAAAATCGGGGGCCCCAGCATTTT NA TRBJ1-5 TRBV6-4 NA
CASSVGDRVAPLHF TGTGCCAGCAGCGTAGGGGACAGGGTGGCCCCCCTCCACTTT NA TRBJ1-6 TRBV9 TRBD1
CASSQRPGLGSPLHF TGTGCCAGCAGCCAAAGGCCGGGGTTAGGATCACCCCTCCACTTT NA TRBJ1-6 TRBV3-1/TRBV3-2 NA
CAWSTPRREQFF TGTGCCTGGAGCACACCCAGGCGAGAGCAGTTCTTC NA TRBJ2-1 TRBV30 NA
CASSIFVNTEAFF TGTGCCAGTAGTATTTTTGTAAACACTGAAGCTTTCTTT NA TRBJ1-1 TRBV19 NA
CASSFSRYEQYF TGTGCCAGCAGCTTTTCTAGGTACGAGCAGTACTTC NA TRBJ2-7 TRBV5-6 NA
CASRTGEGTEAFF TGCGCCAGCCGTACGGGGGAGGGCACTGAAGCTTTCTTT once TRBJ1-1 TRBV5-1 NA
CASSTAGYSENIQYF TGTGCCAGCAGCACTGCCGGGTATTCGGAAAACATTCAGTACTTC NA TRBJ2-4 TRBV12-1 NA
CASSLGEGRVYGYTF TGCGCCAGCAGCTTGGGAGAGGGTAGAGTCTATGGCTACACCTTC NA TRBJ1-2 TRBV5-1 NA
CASSLSPGIAYGYTF TGTGCCAGCAGCTTAAGCCCAGGCATCGCCTATGGCTACACCTTC NA TRBJ1-2 TRBV7-3 NA
CASTRTGTSVGNTIYF TGCGCCAGCACGCGAACAGGCACGTCGGTCGGAAACACCATATATTTT NA TRBJ1-3 TRBV5-1 NA
CASSLEVGGSYEQYF TGCGCCAGCAGCTTGGAAGTGGGGGGCTCCTACGAGCAGTACTTC NA TRBJ2-7 TRBV5-1 NA
CASSQDPTANQPQHF TGTGCCAGCAGCCAAGATCCCACAGCTAATCAGCCCCAGCATTTT once TRBJ1-5 TRBV3-1/TRBV3-2 NA
CASSSGGYYEQYF TGTGCCAGCAGTTCAGGGGGCTACTACGAGCAGTACTTC NA TRBJ2-7 TRBV28 TRBD1
CASSFPDRALYGYTF TGTGCCAGCAGCTTCCCGGACAGAGCCCTATATGGCTACACCTTC NA TRBJ1-2 TRBV7-7 NA
CASSLGGGVGQPQHF TGTGCCAGCAGCTTAGGGGGCGGGGTGGGTCAGCCCCAGCATTTT NA TRBJ1-5 TRBV13 NA
CASSLAGREKLFF TGTGCCAGCAGCTTGGCCGGCAGGGAAAAACTGTTTTTT NA TRBJ1-4 TRBV5-6 NA
CASTNLNREAFF TGCGCCAGCACCAACCTAAACAGGGAAGCTTTCTTT once TRBJ1-1 TRBV5-1 NA
CASSLQGPLNTEAFF TGTGCCAGCAGCTTGCAGGGGCCCTTGAACACTGAAGCTTTCTTT NA TRBJ1-1 TRBV11-2 NA
CASSQITATNEKLFF TGTGCCAGCTCACAAATAACTGCAACTAATGAAAAACTGTTTTTT once TRBJ1-4 TRBV18 NA
CASTWDRGNEQFF TGTGCCAGCACCTGGGACAGGGGTAATGAGCAGTTCTTC NA TRBJ2-1 TRBV6-5 TRBD1
CASAPGQGYSGNTIYF TGTGCCAGCGCCCCGGGACAGGGATACTCTGGAAACACCATATATTTT NA TRBJ1-3 TRBV27 TRBD1
CATSTLGASGNTDTQYF TGTGCCACCAGCACCCTAGGGGCTAGCGGGAACACAGATACGCAGTATTTT NA TRBJ2-3 TRBV15 TRBD2
CASSVDAGRGEKLFF TGTGCCAGCAGCGTAGATGCGGGGAGGGGTGAAAAACTGTTTTTT few TRBJ1-4 TRBV9 NA
CASSLVGWGQGNNAEAFF TGTGCCAGCAGCTTGGTTGGTTGGGGACAGGGAAACAACGCTGAAGCTTTCTTT few TRBJ1-1 TRBV5-6 TRBD1
CASSEISGYGETQYF TGTGCCAGCAGTGAAATATCGGGGTACGGAGAGACCCAGTACTTC NA TRBJ2-5 TRBV6-1 NA
CASSLGVGVSYEQYF TGTGCCAGCAGCTTAGGGGTTGGAGTCTCCTACGAGCAGTACTTC NA TRBJ2-7 TRBV7-2 NA
CASSLSLGRGRAEAFF TGTGCCAGCAGTTTATCCCTGGGAAGGGGCCGCGCTGAAGCTTTCTTT NA TRBJ1-1 TRBV28 NA
CAWTYGGQDGYTF TGTGCCTGGACCTACGGGGGACAGGATGGCTACACCTTC NA TRBJ1-2 TRBV30 TRBD1
CASSEAGTGVYEQYF TGTGCCAGCAGTGAAGCTGGGACAGGAGTTTACGAGCAGTACTTC NA TRBJ2-7 TRBV6-1 TRBD1
CASSPRNQFTDTQYF TGTGCCAGCTCACCTCGAAACCAGTTCACAGATACGCAGTATTTT NA TRBJ2-3 TRBV18 NA
CASSLNRGDGYTF TGCGCCAGCAGCTTAAACAGGGGGGACGGCTACACCTTC few TRBJ1-2 TRBV5-1 TRBD1
CASSLKGAGANVLTF TGTGCCAGCAGCTTGAAAGGAGCCGGGGCCAACGTCCTGACTTTC NA TRBJ2-6 TRBV5-4 NA
CASSSRGPGNTIYF TGTGCCAGCAGCAGCAGGGGGCCAGGAAACACCATATATTTT NA TRBJ1-3 TRBV6-5 TRBD1
CATLPGQGGVGYGYTF TGTGCCACCTTACCGGGACAGGGAGGAGTTGGCTATGGCTACACCTTC NA TRBJ1-2 TRBV10-3 TRBD1
CASQNTGGPF TGTGCCAGCCAGAACACAGGGGGACCCTTC NA TRBJ1-2 TRBV6-5 TRBD1
CSGTGKHGELFF TGCAGCGGAACAGGGAAACACGGGGAGCTGTTTTTT NA TRBJ2-2 TRBV29-1 NA
CASTSGRAFFQETQYF TGCGCCAGCACGAGCGGGAGGGCCTTCTTTCAAGAGACCCAGTACTTC NA TRBJ2-5 TRBV5-1 TRBD2
CASGPLRHQGEKLFF TGTGCCAGCGGGCCTCTTCGCCACCAGGGGGAAAAACTGTTTTTT NA TRBJ1-4 TRBV28 NA
CASSILAGGYNEQFF TGTGCCAGCAGCATACTAGCGGGGGGTTACAATGAGCAGTTCTTC NA TRBJ2-1 TRBV7-3 TRBD2
CASSQPRTGYGYTF TGCGCCAGCAGCCAACCTCGGACAGGGTACGGCTACACCTTC NA TRBJ1-2 TRBV4-1 TRBD1
CASSGRGRTQYF TGTGCCAGCAGCGGCAGGGGACGTACGCAGTATTTT NA TRBJ2-3 TRBV13 NA
CASSEGRSLNEQFF TGTGCCAGCAGTGAGGGGAGGAGCCTCAATGAGCAGTTCTTC NA TRBJ2-1 TRBV2 NA
CASKGGVTEAFF TGTGCCAGCAAGGGGGGGGTTACTGAAGCTTTCTTT NA TRBJ1-1 TRBV28 NA
CASSYSDRVGGYTF TGTGCCAGCAGTTACTCCGACAGGGTCGGCGGCTACACCTTC NA TRBJ1-2 TRBV6-2/TRBV6-3 TRBD1
CASYRAPSGKLFF TGTGCCAGCTACAGGGCCCCATCGGGAAAACTGTTTTTT few TRBJ1-4 TRBV25-1 NA
CASRTHGGEGFPGANVLTF TGTGCCAGCAGGACCCACGGCGGGGAGGGCTTTCCTGGGGCCAACGTCCTGACTTTC NA TRBJ2-6 TRBV28 TRBD2
CASSSQGPSTDTQYF TGCGCCAGCAGCTCACAGGGACCTAGCACAGATACGCAGTATTTT NA TRBJ2-3 TRBV5-1 NA
CASSPRQGSPLHF TGTGCCAGCAGCCCCAGACAGGGTTCACCCCTCCACTTT NA TRBJ1-6 TRBV11-3 TRBD1
CATSDVAGRAGGPTGELFF TGTGCCACCAGTGATGTCGCGGGGAGAGCGGGGGGCCCAACCGGGGAGCTGTTTTTT NA TRBJ2-2 TRBV24-1 TRBD2
CAISESPSGSYNEQFF TGTGCCATCAGTGAGTCCCCTAGCGGCTCCTACAATGAGCAGTTCTTC NA TRBJ2-1 TRBV10-3 TRBD2
CASSSTGEVSNQPQHF TGTGCCAGCAGCTCTACAGGGGAAGTTAGCAATCAGCCCCAGCATTTT NA TRBJ1-5 TRBV5-5 TRBD1
CASSLGGGADYYGYTF TGTGCCAGCAGCTTAGGTGGCGGGGCCGACTACTATGGCTACACCTTC once TRBJ1-2 TRBV7-9 NA
CASSQAVQGVAQPQHF TGCGCCAGCAGCCAAGCGGTTCAGGGGGTCGCCCAGCCCCAGCATTTT NA TRBJ1-5 TRBV4-3 TRBD1
CASSAQGVGYGYTF TGTGCCAGCAGCGCCCAGGGCGTCGGCTATGGCTACACCTTC NA TRBJ1-2 TRBV9 NA
CASSQVTGVYSPLHF TGTGCCAGCAGCCAAGTCACAGGGGTCTATTCACCCCTCCACTTT NA TRBJ1-6 TRBV14 TRBD1